A single sample gave rise to the 27 T cell receptor beta chains below, sequenced in a study of tumor and adjacent non-tumor tissue in lung cancer. TCRbeta libraries were built with three rounds of nested PCR, modified from ARM-PCR. TCRdb fed the multiplex PCR reads into MiXCR, producing one record per CDR3 protein. The sample has approximately 70,000 distinct CDR3 sequences; 73% are singletons. No cell sorting was done before RNA was extracted from the tissue. The sample was lung tumor tissue. The receptor set was obtained from a man in his fifties or sixties with non-small cell lung cancer.

As to this clonotype: Sequence at one end of the junction differs from germline and may be a read error. The chain carries TRBV6-1 and TRBJ1-5, with a weak D call TRBD1 (6 bases). CDR1 is MNHNS, CDR2 SASEGT, per germline. The CDR3 is 17 residues long. In DNA form, the CDR3 reads TGTGCCAGCAGTGAGAATCGGAGGGGGTTTGGTGGTCAGCCCCACCATTTT. It yields the protein CASSENRRGFGGQPHHF.

The table lists this clonotype with a few counts. A single base separates this from a much larger clone, so it may be a read error. This chain joins TRBV20-1 and TRBJ2-7; D not certain. The CDR3 has 11 amino acids. Germline CDR1 is DFQATT and CDR2 is SNEGSKA (reference sequence). The V gene lost 1 base and the J gene lost 8 bases, with 9 bases spanning the gap. CDR3 region: CSARGLAKQYF. CDR3 nucleotides: TGCAGTGCTAGAGGGTTGGCCAAGCAGTACTTC.

Comments on this clonotype: The junction differs from germline at one of its ends, possibly a read error. This rearrangement joins TRBV6-6 to TRBJ1-1, with D hard to call. The CDR3 spans 13 residues. Germline values: CDR1 MNHNY, CDR2 SVGAGI (reference sequence). CDR3 nucleotides: TGTGCCAGCAGCTACTCGGGCAGCTCTGACGCTTTCTTT. This encodes CASSYSGSSDAFF.

Notes on this clonotype: A read error may be the cause here, since a much bigger clone is one base away. This rearrangement joins TRBV28 to TRBJ1-4; 8 bases map to TRBD1. V lost 7 bases to trimming and J lost 6 bases; unmatched junction nucleotides: 10. Germline CDR1 reads MDHEN; CDR2 reads SYDVKM. The CDR3 runs 15 residues. Here the CDR3 DNA reads TGTGCCAGCACCAACGAGGTGGACAGGGATGAAAAACTGTTTTTT. This codes for CASTNEVDRDEKLFF. The full variable domain, with the rest looked up from reference TRBV28 and TRBJ1-4, is DVKVTQSSRYLVKRTGEKVFLECVQDMDHENMFWYRQDPGLGLRLIYFSYDVKMKEKGDIPEGYSVSREKKERFSLILESASTNQTSMYLCASTNEVDRDEKLFFGSGTQLSVL.

In its sample, this clonotype was seen many times. The rearrangement links TRBV5-6 to TRBJ2-5, with no clear D. Trimming took 1 base from V and 5 from J, leaving 9 bases between them. Germline assignment: CDR1 SGHDT and CDR2 YYEEEE. The CDR3 is made up of 13 amino acids. CDR3 residues: CASSLFLAETQYF. The CDR3 bases are TGTGCCAGCAGCTTGTTTTTAGCTGAGACCCAGTACTTC.

Details on this clonotype: One end of the junction varies from germline; a read error may be responsible. The chain is built from TRBV5-4 and TRBJ2-2; 11 bases are shared with TRBD1. Per germline, CDR1 SGHNT and CDR2 YYREEE (reference sequence). The CDR3 spans 16 residues. This CDR3 is CTSNSDRGRETGELFF. For the CDR3, the DNA is TGTACCAGCAACTCGGACAGGGGGCGCGAAACCGGGGAGCTGTTTTTT.

A note on this clonotype: Since a much larger clone is just one base distant, this may be a read error. This rearrangement joins TRBV5-1 to TRBJ2-7; TRBD1 might be the D (5 bases). The CDR3 spans 13 residues. Germline V CDR1 and CDR2: SGHRS, YFSETQ. The germline V and J ends were trimmed by 3 bases and 6 bases, with 13 bases remaining between them. CDR3 sequence (DNA): TGCGCCAGCAGCTCGGGCAGGGTTTCCGAGCAGTACTTC. Translation gives CASSSGRVSEQYF.

This chain joins TRBV5-1 and TRBJ2-5; 7 bases align to TRBD1. Unmatched junction bases numbered 5, after V lost 2 bases and J lost 4 bases. Germline CDR1 and CDR2: SGHRS and YFSETQ. The CDR3 runs to 14 residues. The CDR3 protein is CASSFTGVGETQYF. The CDR3 nucleotides are TGCGCCAGCAGCTTTACAGGGGTCGGAGAGACCCAGTACTTC.

As concerns this clonotype: One end of the junction fails to match germline, which may point to a read error. V is TRBV10-2 and J is TRBJ2-5; 7 bases match TRBD1. The CDR3 runs 14 residues. Looked up from germline, CDR1 is WSHSY and CDR2 is SAAADI. For the CDR3, the DNA is TGCGCCAGCAAATCCGGACAGGTGACTGAGACCCAATACTTC. Encoded protein: CASKSGQVTETQYF.

This clonotype was counted once. This may come from a read error, since a much larger clone is one base off. The CDR3: CASIVGISPLHF. CDR3 DNA: TGTGCCAGCATAGTGGGTATTTCACCCCTCCACTTT. The chain links TRBV5-6 to TRBJ1-6; unclear D gene. V was cut by 6 bases and J by 9 bases, with 10 bases left in between. Germline CDR1 and CDR2: SGHDT and YYEEEE. The CDR3 runs 12 residues.

Notes on this clonotype: Since no conserved phenylalanine or tryptophan closes the CDR3, a read error is the likely cause. V and J are TRBV20-1 and TRBJ1-5; 7 positions match TRBD1. Germline V CDR1 and CDR2: DFQATT, SNEGSKA (reference sequence). Trimming at V came to 6 bases and at J to 2 bases, leaving 7 bases not matched to a gene. This CDR3 is built from 14 residues. The DNA for the CDR3 is TGCAGTGCCAGACTAACAGGGGGCAATCAGCCCCAGCATTGT. Amino acid sequence: CSARLTGGNQPQHC.

Comments on this clonotype: The junction does not match germline at one end; this may be a read error. In DNA, the CDR3 is TGCAGCGTTTCTCAGGGGGAGACAGATATGCAGTATTTT. Encoded protein: CSVSQGETDMQYF. The rearrangement joins TRBV29-1 to TRBJ2-3; the match to TRBD1 covers 7 bases. CDR3 size: 13 residues. Germline V gene data show CDR1 as SQVTM and CDR2 as ANQGSEA.

Details on this clonotype: One junction end does not reproduce the germline sequence, and a read error may be involved. This chain links TRBV20-1 with TRBJ1-1; D might be TRBD1 (5 bases). Germline V gives CDR1 DFQATT, CDR2 SNEGSKA (reference sequence). The CDR3 loop spans 14 amino acids. The CDR3, as DNA: TGCAGAGCGCAGAGAGGGACGGGGCACACTAAAGCTTTCTTT. Amino acids: CRAQRGTGHTKAFF.

The chain employs TRBV29-1 and TRBJ2-7, with 8 bases that match TRBD1. CDR3 length: 13 amino acids. V shed 8 bases and J 2 bases; nucleotides not matched to a gene: 8. Germline V gene sequence: CDR1 SQVTM, CDR2 ANQGSEA. The CDR3, as DNA: TGCAGCATTTTAGGGACAGGCGCCTACGAGCAGTACTTC. It encodes CSILGTGAYEQYF.

This clonotype was detected a few times. A read error is possible here, since a much larger clone lies one base away. This chain joins TRBV5-1 and TRBJ1-1, with D perhaps matching TRBD1 (6 bases). The CDR3 has 15 amino acids. CDR1 and CDR2 from the germline V gene are SGHRS and YFSETQ. The CDR3 spells CANSLGGEGGAEAFF. As DNA, the CDR3 is TGCGCCAACAGCTTAGGTGGTGAGGGGGGTGCTGAAGCTTTCTTT.

About this clonotype: Here the CDR3 omits its conserved ending phenylalanine or tryptophan, so a read error is the likely source. The rearrangement links TRBV6-5 to TRBJ1-5; 7 nucleotides line up with TRBD1. After removal of 9 bases from V and 5 bases from J, the junction contained 13 bases not matched to a gene. The CDR3 sequence is 15 residues long. Germline lookup yields CDR1 MNHEY and CDR2 SVGAGI. The CDR3 spells CASSPTIGGDQPQHY. DNA of the CDR3: TGTGCCAGTAGCCCCACCATAGGGGGCGATCAGCCCCAGCATTAT.

Concerning this clonotype itself: Given the absence of the conserved phenylalanine or tryptophan at the CDR3 end, a read error is likely. No DNA is shown, since the ends of the CDR3 on it are uncertain; the CDR3 is the one TCRdb lists. This chain connects TRBV29-1 to TRBJ1-1; the table's D call of TRBD1 was not tested on the DNA. Looked up from germline, CDR1 is SQVTM and CDR2 is ANQGSEA. The CDR3 contains 14 residues when both ends are counted. CDR3 protein: CSVESRGTGTEALI.

Comments on this clonotype: Here the CDR3 omits its conserved ending phenylalanine or tryptophan, so a read error is the likely source. This chain joins TRBV6-5 and TRBJ2-7, with D unresolved. This CDR3 is 14 amino acids long. Germline values: CDR1 MNHEY, CDR2 SVGAGI. The CDR3 DNA reads as TGTGCCAGCGGTTACGGACCCAGGAGCTACGAGCAGTACCTC. This sequence encodes CASGYGPRSYEQYL.

As for this clonotype: Compared with germline, one end of the junction differs, possibly owing to a read error. The rearrangement joins TRBV6-5 to TRBJ2-7; the D gene is possibly TRBD2 (6 bases). This CDR3 is 15 amino acids long. The germline V gene has CDR1 MNHEY and CDR2 SVGAGI. Here the CDR3 DNA reads TGTGCCAACAGTTACCCGAGGAGGGATACGGCCGAGGAGTACTTC. This sequence encodes CANSYPRRDTAEEYF.

The chain carries TRBV18 and TRBJ2-7; D possibly corresponds to TRBD2 (6 bases). Germline CDR1 KGHSH, CDR2 LQKENI. The V and J ends lost 3 bases and 1 base respectively, with 13 bases between them. The CDR3 loop spans 15 amino acids. CDR3: CASSPQGAGSYEQYF. The DNA of the CDR3 is TGTGCCAGCTCACCCCAGGGTGCGGGGTCCTACGAGCAGTACTTC.

Details on this clonotype: Possible read error: a much larger clone is one base away. The rearrangement joins TRBV13 to TRBJ2-7; D is ambiguous. The V end lost 1 base, the J end lost 6 bases, and 7 bases lay between the germline ends. Germline CDR1 and CDR2: PRHDT and FYEKMQ (reference sequence). The length of the CDR3 is 12 residues. For the CDR3, the DNA is TGTGCCAGCAGCTTAGACCGGGCCGAGCAGTACTTC. Translation: CASSLDRAEQYF.

Points on this clonotype: Mismatch with germline at one junction end may stem from a read error. The V gene is TRBV5-1, the J gene TRBJ2-7, with D possibly being TRBD1 (6 bases). Germline CDR1 SGHRS, CDR2 YFSETQ. The CDR3 extends over 13 amino acids. The CDR3 DNA is TGCGCCAGAAGCTGGGACAAGTCTTACGAGCAGTACTTC. This translates into CARSWDKSYEQYF.

Details on this clonotype: This may stem from a read error, because a much larger clone lies one nucleotide away. V gene TRBV11-2 combines with J gene TRBJ1-5; no reliable D call. The germline V gene encodes CDR1 SGHAT and CDR2 FQNNGV. The ends were cut back, 9 bases at V and 6 bases at J, with 12 bases in the middle. CDR3 length equals 12 residues. The CDR3: CARSHDSQPQHF. The CDR3 region has the DNA TGTGCCAGAAGCCACGATTCTCAGCCCCAGCATTTT. Filled out from reference TRBV11-2 and TRBJ1-5, the complete variable domain reads EAGVAQSPRYKIIEKRQSVAFWCNPISGHATLYWYQQILGQGPKLLIQFQNNGVVDDSQLPKDRFSAERLKGVDSTLKIQPAKLEDSAVYLCARSHDSQPQHFGDGTRLSIL.

Concerning this clonotype itself: Since the CDR3 does not end with the conserved phenylalanine or tryptophan, this likely comes from a read error. The chain recombines TRBV20-1 with TRBJ2-1; D is unresolved. This CDR3 has 12 amino acids. Germline V gene lookup returns CDR1 DFQATT and CDR2 SNEGSKA (reference sequence). The CDR3, as DNA: TGCAGTGTTAGAACCCTAGTAACTGAGCAGTTCTCC. Translating it yields CSVRTLVTEQFS.

Comments on this clonotype: An end of the junction does not agree with germline; a read error may underlie this. This chain joins TRBV6-1 and TRBJ2-1, with D uncertain. The CDR3 loop spans 11 amino acids. Germline V CDR1 and CDR2: MNHNS, SASEGT. CDR3 loop: CVSNAYDEQFF. CDR3 nucleotide sequence: TGTGTCAGCAATGCGTACGATGAGCAGTTCTTC.

This chain connects TRBV20-1 to TRBJ2-1; weak D call: TRBD2 (6 bases). The V gene's germline CDR1 is DFQATT and CDR2 SNEGSKA (reference sequence). This CDR3 is built from 15 residues. Trimming stripped 2 bases from V and 7 bases from J, with 18 bases between. Here the CDR3 reads CSARSTSRRRNEQFF. The CDR3 DNA sequence: TGCAGTGCTAGATCGACTAGTAGACGAAGGAATGAGCAGTTCTTC.

The genes are TRBV20-1 and TRBJ2-7; 7 bases align to TRBD1. With V trimmed by 8 bases and J by 8 bases, 21 bases remained unmatched. The germline gives CDR1 DFQATT, CDR2 SNEGSKA (reference sequence). The CDR3 is 15 residues long. The CDR3 region is CSPSIPTGSNCKQYF. CDR3 bases: TGCAGTCCCTCAATACCGACAGGGAGTAACTGCAAGCAGTACTTC.